This TCR beta chain came from a study of T cells after yellow fever vaccination. Across the whole study: It was SMART-Seq v4 Ultra Low Input that prepared the fractions with low cell numbers.

Comments on this clonotype: What it binds is unknown.

Study-level points and caveats: Detected again after the booster were most primary-vaccination clones, at roughly 95% CD4 and approximately 90% CD8. The secondary T-cell response peaked on day 5, not day 15, but was weaker.

Template switching by 5'RACE produced TCR cDNA, adding a universal primer site and UMIs. MiXCR, run by TCRdb on the 5' RACE reads, gives a single entry per CDR3 protein. The sample carries hundreds of thousands of distinct CDR3 sequences, roughly 8.4% recorded once. From germline, CDR1 is SNHLY and CDR2 FYNNEI. The ends lost 6 bases at V and 6 bases at J; junction bases unmatched: 10. CDR3 length: 15 residues. The rearrangement uses TRBV2 and TRBJ2-5; 10 nucleotides line up with TRBD2. The receptor was derived from a young man who received the YFV17D yellow fever vaccine. The sample consisted of PBMCs, taken about 49 days after the first yellow fever vaccination. CDR3 protein: CASSALAGTGKTQYF. The CDR3 region has the DNA TGTGCCAGCAGCGCACTAGCGGGGACGGGGAAGACCCAGTACTTC. Variable domain in full (rest from reference TRBV2 and TRBJ2-5): EPEVTQTPSHQVTQMGQEVILRCVPISNHLYFYWYRQILGQKVEFLVSFYNNEISEKSEIFDDQFSVERPDGSNFTLKIRSTKLEDSAMYFCASSALAGTGKTQYFGPGTRLLVL.